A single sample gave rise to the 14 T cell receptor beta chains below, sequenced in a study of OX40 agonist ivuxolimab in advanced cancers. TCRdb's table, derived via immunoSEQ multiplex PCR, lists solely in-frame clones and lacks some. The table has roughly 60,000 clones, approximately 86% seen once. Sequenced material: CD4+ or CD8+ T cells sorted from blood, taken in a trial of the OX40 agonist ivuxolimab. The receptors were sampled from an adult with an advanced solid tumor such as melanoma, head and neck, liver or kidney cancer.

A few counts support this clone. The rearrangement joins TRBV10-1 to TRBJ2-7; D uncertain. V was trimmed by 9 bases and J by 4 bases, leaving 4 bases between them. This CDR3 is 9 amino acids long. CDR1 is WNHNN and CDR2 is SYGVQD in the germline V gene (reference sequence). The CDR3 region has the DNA TGCGCCAGTCCTTACGAGCAGTACTTC. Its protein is CASPYEQYF.

CDR3 bases: TGTGCCAGCAGTCCGTCCGATGGGTTCGTTCCAACCTACGAGCAGTACTTC. Protein: CASSPSDGFVPTYEQYF. The chain uses TRBV27 and TRBJ2-7; D uncertain. CDR1 is MNHEY, CDR2 SMNVEV, per germline (reference sequence). The CDR3 spans 17 residues. Trimming stripped 5 bases from V and 2 bases from J, with 22 bases between.

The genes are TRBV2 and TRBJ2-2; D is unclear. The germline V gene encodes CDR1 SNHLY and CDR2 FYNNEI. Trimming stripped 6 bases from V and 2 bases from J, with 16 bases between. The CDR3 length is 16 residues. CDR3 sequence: CASRPEFGPNTGELFF. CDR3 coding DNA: TGTGCCAGCAGACCCGAATTTGGACCAAACACCGGGGAGCTGTTTTTT.

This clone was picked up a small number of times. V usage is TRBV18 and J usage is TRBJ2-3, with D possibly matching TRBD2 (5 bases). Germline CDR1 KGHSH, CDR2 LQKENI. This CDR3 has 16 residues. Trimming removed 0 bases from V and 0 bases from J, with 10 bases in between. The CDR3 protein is CASSPPRRQSTDTQYF. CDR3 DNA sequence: TGTGCCAGCTCACCACCGCGGAGGCAGAGCACAGATACGCAGTATTTT.

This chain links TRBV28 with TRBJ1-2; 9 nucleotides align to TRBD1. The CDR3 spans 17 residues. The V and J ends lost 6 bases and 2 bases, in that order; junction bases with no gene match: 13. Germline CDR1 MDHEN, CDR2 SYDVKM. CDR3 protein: CASSSGTGLNPNYGYTF. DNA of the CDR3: TGTGCCAGCAGCTCCGGGACAGGGTTGAATCCAAACTATGGCTACACCTTC.

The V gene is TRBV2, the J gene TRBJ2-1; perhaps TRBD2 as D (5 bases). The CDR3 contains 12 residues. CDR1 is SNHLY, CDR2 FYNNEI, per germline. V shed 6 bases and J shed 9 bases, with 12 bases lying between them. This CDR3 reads CASRPGRGEQFF. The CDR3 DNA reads TGTGCCAGCAGGCCGGGTCGGGGTGAGCAGTTCTTC.

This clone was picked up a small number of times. DNA for the CDR3: TGTGCCAGCAGCTTTCAGTCTGTCTATGGCTACACCTTC. It translates to CASSFQSVYGYTF. The chain recombines TRBV7-2 with TRBJ1-2; the D is unclear. The CDR3 is 13 amino acids. Germline-derived CDR1 and CDR2 are SGHTA and FQGNSA. With 3 bases removed from V and 4 bases from J, the gap between germline ends came to 9 bases.

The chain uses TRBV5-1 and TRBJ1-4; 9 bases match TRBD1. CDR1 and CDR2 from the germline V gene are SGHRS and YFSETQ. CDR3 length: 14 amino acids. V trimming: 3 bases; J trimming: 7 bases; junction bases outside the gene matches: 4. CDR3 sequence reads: CASSWTGEAEKLFF. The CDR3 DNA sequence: TGCGCCAGCAGCTGGACAGGGGAAGCTGAAAAACTGTTTTTT.

DNA of the CDR3: TGTGCCAGCAGTGTACCCCCCGGTGGTTCGGGGGGGCCAGATACGCAGTATTTT. Translating gives CASSVPPGGSGGPDTQYF. The chain joins TRBV6-1 to TRBJ2-3, with 8 bases that match TRBD2. The germline V gene has CDR1 MNHNS and CDR2 SASEGT. CDR3 length equals 18 residues. J lost 4 bases, V lost 4 bases, and 16 bases had no gene match.

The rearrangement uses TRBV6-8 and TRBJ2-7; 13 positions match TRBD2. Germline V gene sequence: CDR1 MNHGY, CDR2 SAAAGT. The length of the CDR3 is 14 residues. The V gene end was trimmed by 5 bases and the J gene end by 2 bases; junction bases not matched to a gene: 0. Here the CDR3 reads CASSGTSGTYEQYF. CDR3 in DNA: TGTGCCAGCAGTGGGACTAGCGGGACCTACGAGCAGTACTTC.

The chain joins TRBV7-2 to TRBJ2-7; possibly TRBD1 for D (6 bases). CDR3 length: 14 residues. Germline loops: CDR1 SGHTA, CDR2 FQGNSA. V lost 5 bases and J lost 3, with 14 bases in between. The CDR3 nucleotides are TGTGCCAGCAGCGGGGGCCCCCAATTCTACGAGCAGTACTTC. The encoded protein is CASSGGPQFYEQYF.

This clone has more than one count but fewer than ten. The chain's CDR3 is CASSSMGPSSTDTQYF. CDR3 bases: TGTGCCAGCAGTTCAATGGGCCCTTCCTCCACAGATACGCAGTATTTT. The chain is built from TRBV6-6 and TRBJ2-3; D unclear. Trimming took off 4 bases at V and 2 bases at J, with 16 bases between the two ends. The CDR3 extends over 16 amino acids. The V gene's germline CDR1 is MNHNY and CDR2 SVGAGI (reference sequence).

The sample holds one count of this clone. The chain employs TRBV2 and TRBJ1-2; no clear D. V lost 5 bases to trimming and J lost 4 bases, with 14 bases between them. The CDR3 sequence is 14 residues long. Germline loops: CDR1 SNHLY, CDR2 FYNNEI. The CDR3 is CASSPGLPPYGYTF. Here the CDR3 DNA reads TGTGCCAGCAGTCCCGGACTCCCCCCCTATGGCTACACCTTC.

CDR3 loop: CASRSQPTGQNTNYGYTF. CDR3 sequence (DNA): TGTGCCAGCAGATCGCAACCGACGGGACAGAATACTAACTATGGCTACACCTTC. The chain is built from TRBV27 and TRBJ1-2; TRBD1 matches 7 bases. The length of the CDR3 is 18 residues. Germline lookup yields CDR1 MNHEY and CDR2 SMNVEV (reference sequence). V lost 6 bases to trimming and J lost 0 bases; unmatched junction nucleotides: 16.